This record looks at one TCR beta chain sequence and its context. Its target is unknown. Using immunoSEQ multiplex PCR, the repertoire was profiled, and TCRdb retains in-frame clones only, with some absent. The top ten clones hold roughly 7% of a sample with 180,000 or so clones, around nine tenths of them seen once. The data are from a study of cytomegalovirus exposure and HLA in healthy donors. CDR1 is SGHTA, CDR2 FQGNSA, per germline. The CDR3 consists of 17 residues. Trimming stripped 1 base from V and 5 bases from J, with 17 bases between. Study-level points and caveats: The study recorded over 150 TCR beta chains that were cytomegalovirus-associated. Researchers reported that a few CMV-associated chains were confirmed in vitro as CMV antigen-specific. Subsequent analysis revealed that first-cohort TCR clusters tended to co-occur in the 120 validation repertoires. Reports described diagnosis of cytomegalovirus status by the classifier as highly specific and sensitive.

This rearrangement joins TRBV7-2 to TRBJ1-4; TRBD1 might be the D (5 bases). The source material was PBMCs. This clonotype was obtained from a man aged 25 to 40 in good health and CMV-seropositive. The CDR3 bases are TGTGCCAGCAGCTTAGAGGCGGACCGGCGGGGGAATGAAAAACTGTTTTTT. Protein sequence: CASSLEADRRGNEKLFF.